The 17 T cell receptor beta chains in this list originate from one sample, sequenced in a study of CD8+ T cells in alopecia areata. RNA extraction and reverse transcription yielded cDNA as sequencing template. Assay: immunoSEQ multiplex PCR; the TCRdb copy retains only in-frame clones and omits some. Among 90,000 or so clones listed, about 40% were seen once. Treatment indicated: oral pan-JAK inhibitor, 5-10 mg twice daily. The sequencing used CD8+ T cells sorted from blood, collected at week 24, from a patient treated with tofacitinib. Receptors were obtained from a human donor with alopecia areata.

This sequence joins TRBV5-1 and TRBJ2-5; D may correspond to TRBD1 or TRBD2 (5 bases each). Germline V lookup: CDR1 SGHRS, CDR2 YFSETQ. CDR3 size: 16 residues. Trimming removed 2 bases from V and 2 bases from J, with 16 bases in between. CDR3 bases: TGCGCCAGCAGCTTTATCTGGGGGAGCCCTCAAGAGACCCAGTACTTC. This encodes CASSFIWGSPQETQYF.

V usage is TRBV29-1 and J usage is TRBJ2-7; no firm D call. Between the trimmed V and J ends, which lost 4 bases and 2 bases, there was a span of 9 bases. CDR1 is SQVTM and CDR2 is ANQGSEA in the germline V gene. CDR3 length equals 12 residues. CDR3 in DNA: TGCAGCGTTGCCAGCTATCCCTACGAGCAGTACTTC. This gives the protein CSVASYPYEQYF.

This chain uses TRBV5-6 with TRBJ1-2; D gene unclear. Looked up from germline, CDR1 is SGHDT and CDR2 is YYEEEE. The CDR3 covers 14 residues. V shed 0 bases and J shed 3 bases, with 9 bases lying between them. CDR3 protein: CASSLEVADYGYTF. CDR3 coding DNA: TGTGCCAGCAGCTTGGAAGTGGCAGACTATGGCTACACCTTC. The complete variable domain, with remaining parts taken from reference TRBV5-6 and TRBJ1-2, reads DAGVTQSPTHLIKTRGQQVTLRCSPKSGHDTVSWYQQALGQGPQFIFQYYEEEERQRGNFPDRFSGHQFPNYSSELNVNALLLGDSALYLCASSLEVADYGYTFGSGTRLTVV.

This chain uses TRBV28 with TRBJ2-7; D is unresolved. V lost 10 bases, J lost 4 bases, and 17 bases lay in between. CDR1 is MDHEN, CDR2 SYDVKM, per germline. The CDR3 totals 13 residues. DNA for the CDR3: TGTGCCATAAGTGGGGAACCGCATTACGAGCAGTACTTC. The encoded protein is CAISGEPHYEQYF. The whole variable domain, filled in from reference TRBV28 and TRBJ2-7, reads DVKVTQSSRYLVKRTGEKVFLECVQDMDHENMFWYRQDPGLGLRLIYFSYDVKMKEKGDIPEGYSVSREKKERFSLILESASTNQTSMYLCAISGEPHYEQYFGPGTRLTVT.

For the CDR3, the DNA is TGTGCCAGCACACTAGCAGCAAGCACAGATACGCAGTATTTT. Its translation is CASTLAASTDTQYF. This chain links TRBV6-1 with TRBJ2-3; perhaps TRBD2 as D (6 bases). The CDR3 spans 14 residues. Deletions cut 7 bases from V and 0 bases from J, with 11 bases between. Germline V gene data show CDR1 as MNHNS and CDR2 as SASEGT.

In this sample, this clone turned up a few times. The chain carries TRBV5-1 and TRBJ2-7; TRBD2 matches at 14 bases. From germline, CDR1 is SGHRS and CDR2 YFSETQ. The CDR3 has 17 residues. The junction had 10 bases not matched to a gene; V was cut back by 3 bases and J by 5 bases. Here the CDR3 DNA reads TGCGCCAGCAGCTCACCTACCGGGACTAGCGGGAGCAACGAGCAGTACTTC. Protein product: CASSSPTGTSGSNEQYF.

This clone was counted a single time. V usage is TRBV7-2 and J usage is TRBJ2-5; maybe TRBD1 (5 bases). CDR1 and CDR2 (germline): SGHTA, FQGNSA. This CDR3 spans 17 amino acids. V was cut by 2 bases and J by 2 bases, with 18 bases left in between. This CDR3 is CASSLRGATNYQETQYF. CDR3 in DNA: TGTGCCAGCAGCTTACGTGGGGCCACAAACTATCAAGAGACCCAGTACTTC.

The CDR3 reads CASSGEGLSQETQYF. Written as DNA, the CDR3 is TGTGCCAGCAGCGGGGAGGGACTAAGCCAAGAGACCCAGTACTTC. The chain joins TRBV9 to TRBJ2-5; 7 bases agree with TRBD2. Germline CDR1 is SGDLS and CDR2 is YYNGEE. Trimming removed 3 bases from V and 1 base from J; junction bases left unmatched: 6. The CDR3 is 15 amino acids. The full variable domain, completed using reference TRBV9 and TRBJ2-5, is DSGVTQTPKHLITATGQRVTLRCSPRSGDLSVYWYQQSLDQGLQFLIQYYNGEERAKGNILERFSAQQFPDLHSELNLSSLELGDSALYFCASSGEGLSQETQYFGPGTRLLVL.

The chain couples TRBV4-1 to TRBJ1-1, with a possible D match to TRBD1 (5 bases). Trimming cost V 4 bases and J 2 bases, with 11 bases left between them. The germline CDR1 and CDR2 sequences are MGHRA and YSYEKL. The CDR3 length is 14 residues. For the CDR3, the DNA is TGCGCCAGCAGCCCGGGGCAGCGAAACACTGAAGCTTTCTTT. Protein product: CASSPGQRNTEAFF.

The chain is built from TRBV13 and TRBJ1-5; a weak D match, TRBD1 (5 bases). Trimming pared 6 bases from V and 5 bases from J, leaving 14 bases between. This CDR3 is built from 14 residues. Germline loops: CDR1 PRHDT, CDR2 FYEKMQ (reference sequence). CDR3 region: CASSAGDSHQPQHF. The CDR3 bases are TGTGCCAGCAGTGCGGGGGATTCTCATCAGCCCCAGCATTTT.

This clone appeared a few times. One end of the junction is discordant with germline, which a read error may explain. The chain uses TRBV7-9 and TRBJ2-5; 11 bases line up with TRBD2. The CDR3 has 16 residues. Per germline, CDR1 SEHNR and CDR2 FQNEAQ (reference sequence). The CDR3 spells CASTLPGTSGQETQYF. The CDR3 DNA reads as TGTGCCAGCACCTTACCCGGGACTAGCGGACAAGAGACCCAGTACTTC.

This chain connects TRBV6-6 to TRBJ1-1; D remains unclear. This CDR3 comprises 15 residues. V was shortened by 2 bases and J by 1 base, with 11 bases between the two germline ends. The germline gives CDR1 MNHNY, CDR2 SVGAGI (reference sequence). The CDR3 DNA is TGTGCCAGCAGTTACGAGGTGGATACGAACACTGAAGCTTTCTTT. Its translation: CASSYEVDTNTEAFF.

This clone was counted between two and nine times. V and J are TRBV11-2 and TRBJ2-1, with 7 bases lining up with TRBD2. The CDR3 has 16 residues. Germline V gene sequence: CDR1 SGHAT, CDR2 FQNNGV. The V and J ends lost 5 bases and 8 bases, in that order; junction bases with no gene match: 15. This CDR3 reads CASSQWKQGGFHEQFF. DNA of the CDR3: TGTGCCAGCAGCCAATGGAAGCAGGGAGGGTTTCATGAGCAGTTCTTC.

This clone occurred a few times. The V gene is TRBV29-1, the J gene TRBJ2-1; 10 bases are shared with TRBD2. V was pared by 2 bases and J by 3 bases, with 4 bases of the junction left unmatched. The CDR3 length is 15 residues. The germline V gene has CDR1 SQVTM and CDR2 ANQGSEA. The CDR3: CSVEHTSGDYNEQFF. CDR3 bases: TGCAGCGTTGAACATACTAGCGGGGACTACAATGAGCAGTTCTTC.

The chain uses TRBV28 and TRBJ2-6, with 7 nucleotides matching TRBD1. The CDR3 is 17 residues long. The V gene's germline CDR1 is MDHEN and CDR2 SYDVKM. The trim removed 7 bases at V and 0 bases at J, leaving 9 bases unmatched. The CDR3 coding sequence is TGTGCCAGCACTGATGGACAGGTACCCTCTGGGGCCAACGTCCTGACTTTC. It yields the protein CASTDGQVPSGANVLTF.

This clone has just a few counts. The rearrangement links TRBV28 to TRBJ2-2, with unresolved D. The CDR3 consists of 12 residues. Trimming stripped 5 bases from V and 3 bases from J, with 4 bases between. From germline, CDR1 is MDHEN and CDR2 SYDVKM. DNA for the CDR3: TGTGCCAGCAGTCGGGACACCGGGGAGCTGTTTTTT. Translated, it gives CASSRDTGELFF.

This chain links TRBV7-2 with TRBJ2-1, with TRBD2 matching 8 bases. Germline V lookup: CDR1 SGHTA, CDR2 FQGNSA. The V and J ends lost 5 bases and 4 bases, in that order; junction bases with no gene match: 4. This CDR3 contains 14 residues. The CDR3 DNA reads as TGTGCCAGCAGCCCCGGGACTAGTTACAATGAGCAGTTCTTC. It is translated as CASSPGTSYNEQFF.